Following are 31 T cell receptor beta chains from one sample sequenced in a study of T cell responses to AZD1222 COVID-19 vaccine. Assay used: immunoSEQ multiplex PCR; TCRdb lists only in-frame clones, some missing. The table shows 150,000 to 250,000 clones, with roughly 92% occurring only once. The sample was peripheral blood, taken 28 days after the second AZD1222 dose. The receptors were gathered from an adult who received the AZD1222 COVID-19 vaccine.

This chain connects TRBV19 to TRBJ1-2; 9 bases fit TRBD1. V lost 3 bases to trimming and J lost 7 bases; unmatched junction nucleotides: 9. In germline, CDR1 is LNHDA, CDR2 SQIVND (reference sequence). The CDR3 is 15 residues long. The chain's CDR3 is CASSIPDRGGAGYTF. The DNA of the CDR3 is TGTGCCAGTAGTATCCCGGACAGGGGCGGTGCTGGCTACACCTTC.

This clone has a single count. This sequence joins TRBV24-1 and TRBJ2-2; D gene unclear. Germline V gene lookup returns CDR1 KGHDR and CDR2 SFDVKD. V lost 2 bases, J lost 1 base, and 7 bases lay in between. CDR3 length: 15 amino acids. This chain's CDR3 is CATSDSSKNTGELFF. The CDR3 region has the DNA TGTGCCACCAGTGATTCGTCCAAGAACACCGGGGAGCTGTTTTTT.

The chain uses TRBV4-1 and TRBJ2-7; 7 bases are shared with TRBD1. The CDR3 covers 15 residues. Germline-derived CDR1 and CDR2 are MGHRA and YSYEKL. V lost 2 bases and J lost 3; bases outside the gene matches: 7. This CDR3 reads CASSQQGQSNYEQYF. DNA of the CDR3: TGCGCCAGCAGCCAACAGGGACAGAGCAACTACGAGCAGTACTTC.

J is TRBJ1-5 and V is TRBV19; D ambiguous. V was shortened by 5 bases and J by 5 bases, with 10 bases between the two germline ends. CDR1 and CDR2 from the germline V gene are LNHDA and SQIVND (reference sequence). This CDR3 is 13 amino acids long. CDR3 sequence (DNA): TGTGCCAGTAGTGCTGACAACGATCAGCCCCAGCATTTT. This gives the protein CASSADNDQPQHF.

The chain links TRBV12-3 or TRBV12-4 to TRBJ1-2, with TRBD1 matching 7 bases. The CDR3 length is 13 residues. Trimming cost V 7 bases and J 3 bases; bases outside gene matches: 5. The CDR3 is CASKIQGDYGYTF. CDR3 bases: TGTGCCAGCAAAATCCAGGGGGACTATGGCTACACCTTC.

The J gene is TRBJ1-2, the V gene TRBV19; 10 bases are shared with TRBD1. V was clipped by 5 bases and J by 8 bases; unmatched bases: 14. Germline assignment: CDR1 LNHDA and CDR2 SQIVND (reference sequence). This CDR3 has 16 amino acids. The CDR3 loop reads CASSPLVTGGVIGYTF. For the CDR3, the DNA is TGTGCCAGTAGTCCTCTAGTGACAGGGGGCGTAATAGGCTACACCTTC.

The chain uses TRBV5-1 and TRBJ2-7, with TRBD1 matching over 8 bases. Germline CDR1 reads SGHRS; CDR2 reads YFSETQ. The junction had 9 bases not matched to a gene; V was cut back by 6 bases and J by 4 bases. CDR3 length equals 14 residues. The CDR3 here is CASNPGTGFYEQYF. CDR3 DNA sequence: TGCGCCAGCAACCCGGGGACAGGTTTTTACGAGCAGTACTTC.

The chain joins TRBV7-2 to TRBJ1-2; D might be TRBD1 (5 bases). The germline V gene encodes CDR1 SGHTA and CDR2 FQGNSA. The CDR3 extends over 16 amino acids. The ends were cut back, 1 base at V and 6 bases at J, with 18 bases in the middle. The CDR3 DNA reads TGTGCCAGCAGCTTAGTTTACAGGATCGCCGGGGATGGCTACACCTTC. As protein: CASSLVYRIAGDGYTF.

The chain has TRBV30 and TRBJ2-2; a possible D gene is TRBD2 (6 bases). The CDR3 extends over 14 amino acids. Per germline, CDR1 GTSNPN and CDR2 SVGIG (reference sequence). V was trimmed by 1 base and J by 7 bases, leaving 13 bases between them. This CDR3 is CAWSGIRRGGELFF. For the CDR3, the DNA is TGTGCCTGGAGTGGTATACGGCGGGGCGGGGAGCTGTTTTTT.

The DNA of the CDR3 is TGCACCAGCAGCCAAGGATCCTGGGGGCATGAGCAGTTCTTC. The encoded protein is CTSSQGSWGHEQFF. The rearrangement links TRBV1 to TRBJ2-1; no check of the table's D call, TRBD1, against the DNA was made. TRBV1 is reported as a pseudogene. The CDR3 covers 14 residues.

The sample holds one count of this clone. This chain joins TRBV28 and TRBJ1-5, with D perhaps matching TRBD1 (5 bases). The germline CDR1 and CDR2 sequences are MDHEN and SYDVKM. The ends were cut back, 2 bases at V and 8 bases at J, with 7 bases in the middle. The CDR3 extends over 12 amino acids. In nucleotides, the CDR3 is TGTGCCAGCAGTTTAGGGGGAAAGCCCCAGCATTTT. Translation gives CASSLGGKPQHF.

This clone was observed a single time. Here the CDR3 DNA reads TGTGCCAGCAGCCAAGCACAGGGGGTGAACACTGAAGCTTTCTTT. This sequence encodes CASSQAQGVNTEAFF. The chain has TRBV4-2 and TRBJ1-1; 8 nucleotides line up with TRBD1. Germline trimming cut 1 base from V and 0 bases from J; bases unmatched to any gene: 1. The CDR3 is made up of 15 amino acids. Germline CDR1 is LGHNA and CDR2 is YNFKEQ.

The chain employs TRBV28 and TRBJ1-3; TRBD1 agrees at 9 bases. The CDR3 is 16 residues long. CDR1 and CDR2 from the germline V gene are MDHEN and SYDVKM. The V gene end was trimmed by 6 bases and the J gene end by 2 bases; junction bases not matched to a gene: 8. CDR3 DNA sequence: TGTGCCAGCAGGCCACAGGGGGCGCCTCCTGGAAACACCATATATTTT. This translates into CASRPQGAPPGNTIYF. Variable domain in full (rest from reference TRBV28 and TRBJ1-3): DVKVTQSSRYLVKRTGEKVFLECVQDMDHENMFWYRQDPGLGLRLIYFSYDVKMKEKGDIPEGYSVSREKKERFSLILESASTNQTSMYLCASRPQGAPPGNTIYFGEGSWLTVV.

The V and J genes are TRBV24-1 and TRBJ1-4, with 9 bases aligning to TRBD1. The germline CDR1 and CDR2 sequences are KGHDR and SFDVKD. V shed 5 bases and J 7 bases; nucleotides not matched to a gene: 10. The CDR3 loop spans 16 amino acids. The CDR3 DNA reads TGTGCCACCAGTGTGGGGACACAGGGGGCGAGTGAAAAACTGTTTTTT. Its protein product is CATSVGTQGASEKLFF.

The chain employs TRBV3-1 (or the pseudogene TRBV3-2) and TRBJ2-7, with TRBD2 matching 7 bases. V gave up 4 bases and J gave up 6 bases; unmatched junction bases: 6. CDR1 and CDR2 from the germline V gene are LGHDT and YNNKEL (reference sequence). The CDR3 totals 13 residues. CDR3 coding DNA: TGTGCCAGCAGCCGGACGGGGGGATTCGAGCAGTACTTC. This codes for CASSRTGGFEQYF.

The chain has TRBV29-1 and TRBJ1-4; TRBD1 matches 8 bases. This CDR3 spans 15 amino acids. Germline-derived CDR1 and CDR2 are SQVTM and ANQGSEA. V lost 6 bases to trimming and J lost 8 bases; unmatched junction nucleotides: 14. This CDR3 is CSVGRDGTGGEKLFF. The CDR3 nucleotides are TGCAGCGTCGGCCGGGACGGGACAGGAGGGGAAAAACTGTTTTTT.

V and J are TRBV19 and TRBJ1-6; D is unresolved. CDR3 length equals 13 residues. Germline V gives CDR1 LNHDA, CDR2 SQIVND (reference sequence). The ends were cut back, 5 bases at V and 8 bases at J, with 10 bases in the middle. The CDR3 loop is CASSPGVDSPLHF. The CDR3 DNA sequence: TGTGCCAGTAGTCCCGGAGTTGATTCACCCCTCCACTTT.

The chain combines TRBV2 with TRBJ1-1; no reliable D call. This CDR3 has 14 amino acids. Trimming left V 7 bases short and J 0 bases short, with 12 bases between. From germline, CDR1 is SNHLY and CDR2 FYNNEI. CDR3 DNA sequence: TGTGCCAGCATCGGGCTAGTAGTGAACACTGAAGCTTTCTTT. Amino acid sequence: CASIGLVVNTEAFF. Based on the CDR3 plus reference TRBV2 and TRBJ1-1, the full variable domain is EPEVTQTPSHQVTQMGQEVILRCVPISNHLYFYWYRQILGQKVEFLVSFYNNEISEKSEIFDDQFSVERPDGSNFTLKIRSTKLEDSAMYFCASIGLVVNTEAFFGQGTRLTVV.

The sample holds a few counts of this clone. This sequence joins TRBV6-5 and TRBJ1-1; 7 bases are shared with TRBD1. Germline CDR1 is MNHEY and CDR2 is SVGAGI. Trimming took 1 base from V and 5 from J; bases not matched to a gene: 10. The CDR3 totals 16 residues. As DNA, the CDR3 is TGTGCCAGCAGTTACTGGGCAGGGGGTGTTAGAACTGAAGCTTTCTTT. Amino acids: CASSYWAGGVRTEAFF.

The chain combines TRBV7-6 with TRBJ2-1, with 10 positions matching TRBD1. The CDR3 totals 15 residues. Germline V gene lookup returns CDR1 SGHVS and CDR2 FNYEAQ. V was clipped by 3 bases and J by 3 bases; unmatched bases: 2. In nucleotides, the CDR3 is TGTGCCAGCAGCTTCGACAGGGGGCTCTACAATGAGCAGTTCTTC. This gives the protein CASSFDRGLYNEQFF.

The rearrangement joins TRBV20-1 to TRBJ1-1; TRBD1 aligns across 8 bases. The CDR3 sequence is 11 residues long. The ends lost 3 bases at V and 10 bases at J; junction bases unmatched: 4. Germline CDR1 reads DFQATT; CDR2 reads SNEGSKA (reference sequence). Written as DNA, the CDR3 is TGCAGTGCTAGGACAGGGGCGAGAGCTTTCTTT. This encodes CSARTGARAFF.

The rearrangement links TRBV18 to TRBJ1-2, with TRBD1 matching 8 bases. With V trimmed by 6 bases and J by 6 bases, 9 bases remained unmatched. There are 14 residues in the CDR3. Per the germline V gene, CDR1 is KGHSH and CDR2 is LQKENI. The CDR3 protein is CASSPRQGSHGYTF. The CDR3 bases are TGTGCCAGCTCGCCCCGACAGGGGTCGCATGGCTACACCTTC. Combining the CDR3 with reference TRBV18 and TRBJ1-2 gives the whole variable domain NAGVMQNPRHLVRRRGQEARLRCSPMKGHSHVYWYRQLPEEGLKFMVYLQKENIIDESGMPKERFSAEFPKEGPSILRIQQVVRGDSAAYFCASSPRQGSHGYTFGSGTRLTVV.

This clone has a single count. V gene TRBV18 combines with J gene TRBJ1-5; D perhaps matches TRBD1 (6 bases). V was cut by 3 bases and J by 3 bases, with 9 bases left in between. The germline CDR1 and CDR2 sequences are KGHSH and LQKENI. The CDR3 covers 14 residues. CDR3 nucleotides: TGTGCCAGCTCACCTCAGGGGAACAATCAGCCCCAGCATTTT. Protein: CASSPQGNNQPQHF.

The chain recombines TRBV27 with TRBJ2-7; weak D call: TRBD1 (7 bases). Germline lookup yields CDR1 MNHEY and CDR2 SMNVEV (reference sequence). CDR3 length equals 16 residues. Between the trimmed V and J ends, which lost 5 bases and 3 bases, there was a span of 20 bases. As DNA, the CDR3 is TGTGCCAGCAGTCGTAGTTACAGGGGAGGTCACTACGAGCAGTACTTC. Translation: CASSRSYRGGHYEQYF.

This chain uses TRBV12-3 or TRBV12-4 with TRBJ1-5; D gene uncertain. CDR3 length: 13 amino acids. V lost 3 bases and J lost 5, with 8 bases in between. The CDR3, as DNA: TGTGCCAGCAGTTTTGGATTTTATCAGCCCCAGCATTTT. Amino acid sequence: CASSFGFYQPQHF.

This chain uses TRBV6-5 with TRBJ1-2; weak D call: TRBD1 (5 bases). The germline V and J ends were trimmed by 5 bases and 4 bases, with 11 bases remaining between them. CDR1 MNHEY and CDR2 SVGAGI come from the germline V gene. The CDR3 totals 13 residues. CDR3 coding DNA: TGTGCCAGCAGTATCAGGGTTTCCTATGGCTACACCTTC. It encodes CASSIRVSYGYTF.

The genes are TRBV19 and TRBJ2-7; 7 bases match TRBD1. V shed 6 bases, J shed 5 bases, and the junction held 7 bases outside the gene matches. This CDR3 contains 13 residues. CDR1 is LNHDA and CDR2 is SQIVND in the germline V gene (reference sequence). Here the CDR3 reads CASRRTGGDEQYF. The CDR3 bases are TGTGCCAGTAGACGGACAGGAGGTGACGAGCAGTACTTC. Variable domain in full (rest from reference TRBV19 and TRBJ2-7): DGGITQSPKYLFRKEGQNVTLSCEQNLNHDAMYWYRQDPGQGLRLIYYSQIVNDFQKGDIAEGYSVSREKKESFPLTVTSAQKNPTAFYLCASRRTGGDEQYFGPGTRLTVT.

The chain couples TRBV6-2 or TRBV6-3 to TRBJ1-2, with 8 bases identical to TRBD1. The CDR3 contains 15 residues. CDR1 is MNHEY, CDR2 SVGEGT, per germline. V lost 6 bases, J lost 4 bases, and 10 bases stayed unmatched. The CDR3: CASSLGQGLVYGYTF. Written as DNA, the CDR3 is TGTGCCAGCAGCCTAGGACAGGGCCTAGTCTATGGCTACACCTTC.

This clone was seen only once. CDR3 amino acids: CASSSRAGTIYEQYF. CDR3 nucleotide sequence: TGTGCCAGCAGTTCCAGAGCCGGGACAATTTACGAGCAGTACTTC. This chain links TRBV6-5 with TRBJ2-7, with a tentative D call TRBD1 (6 bases). Per germline, CDR1 MNHEY and CDR2 SVGAGI. The CDR3 length is 15 residues. V lost 4 bases, J lost 4 bases, and 17 bases lay in between.

The chain links TRBV13 to TRBJ2-2; perhaps TRBD2 as D (6 bases). CDR3 length: 17 residues. Trimming took off 4 bases at V and 0 bases at J, with 15 bases between the two ends. Germline CDR1 reads PRHDT; CDR2 reads FYEKMQ (reference sequence). This CDR3 is CASSSRRDRTNTGELFF. CDR3 nucleotide sequence: TGTGCCAGCAGCTCCAGGAGGGACCGCACGAACACCGGGGAGCTGTTTTTT.

This clone was found once. The chain joins TRBV7-2 to TRBJ2-7; 7 bases fit TRBD1. V was clipped by 3 bases and J by 2 bases; unmatched bases: 7. The CDR3 extends over 15 amino acids. CDR1 is SGHTA and CDR2 is FQGNSA in the germline V gene. The CDR3 DNA sequence: TGTGCCAGCAGCTTTGGGGCAGGGGGAGCCTACGAGCAGTACTTC. Translation: CASSFGAGGAYEQYF.